This TCR beta chain was sequenced in a study of T cells in localized non-small cell lung cancer. Notes on the study in general: Adjacent uninvolved lung had the highest clonality, suggesting focused antigen responses. Appearances in adjacent lung were noted for a median 57 of the top 100 tumor clones.

The table came from immunoSEQ multiplex PCR; TCRdb's copy has only in-frame clones and leaves some out. The sample lists about 77,000 clones; more than 70% were seen once. V lost 8 bases to trimming and J lost 0 bases, with 11 bases between them. This CDR3 spans 14 amino acids. The germline CDR1 and CDR2 sequences are SGHAT and FQNNGV. This clone was detected only once. The antigen is unknown. The sequence came from a woman aged 40 to 75 with stage I squamous cell lung carcinoma. The chain combines TRBV11-2 with TRBJ2-1; no definite D call. The sequencing used peripheral blood, collected before any cancer treatment. The CDR3 DNA reads TGTGCCAGCGGCGACTGGAGCTCCTACAATGAGCAGTTCTTC. It yields the protein CASGDWSSYNEQFF.